The 24 T cell receptor beta chains below all came from one sample that was sequenced in a study of blood T cell repertoires in COVID-19. Using immunoSEQ multiplex PCR, the repertoire was profiled, and TCRdb retains in-frame clones only, with some absent. The repertoire consists of roughly 210,000 clones, with about 85% occurring once and the leading ten covering around 1.6%. The sequenced sample consisted of peripheral blood. The receptors were gathered from a man in his 70s with acute or convalescent COVID-19.

The rearrangement uses TRBV5-8 and TRBJ2-7; 12 bases are a match to TRBD1. CDR1 and CDR2 from the germline V gene are SGHTS and YDEGEE. J was trimmed by 6 bases and V by 5 bases; bases with no gene match: 12. This CDR3 is built from 16 residues. This chain's CDR3 is CASSRDAGTGGTEQYF. For the CDR3, the DNA is TGTGCCAGCAGTCGCGACGCCGGGACAGGGGGCACCGAGCAGTACTTC.

The genes are TRBV10-2 and TRBJ1-1; 7 bases agree with TRBD1. Trimming took 8 bases from V and 1 from J; bases not matched to a gene: 10. The CDR3 runs 15 residues. The germline gives CDR1 WSHSY, CDR2 SAAADI. CDR3 residues: CASQGQQWANTEAFF. CDR3 coding DNA: TGCGCCAGCCAGGGACAGCAGTGGGCGAACACTGAAGCTTTCTTT.

This clone has just one count. This chain links TRBV5-1 with TRBJ2-7; 10 bases are shared with TRBD2. The J segment lost 0 bases and the V segment lost 5 bases, leaving 2 bases of the junction unmatched. This CDR3 spans 14 amino acids. Germline CDR1 and CDR2: SGHRS and YFSETQ. The CDR3 sequence: CASRSSGSSYEQYF. The CDR3 DNA reads TGCGCCAGCAGATCTAGCGGGAGCTCCTACGAGCAGTACTTC. The complete variable domain, with remaining parts taken from reference TRBV5-1 and TRBJ2-7, reads KAGVTQTPRYLIKTRGQQVTLSCSPISGHRSVSWYQQTPGQGLQFLFEYFSETQRNKGNFPGRFSGRQFSNSRSEMNVSTLELGDSALYLCASRSSGSSYEQYFGPGTRLTVT.

The rearrangement joins TRBV6-5 to TRBJ1-2, with TRBD1 identical over 8 bases. The CDR3 runs 14 residues. V was pared by 6 bases and J by 4 bases, with 7 bases of the junction left unmatched. Germline CDR1 is MNHEY and CDR2 is SVGAGI. CDR3 coding DNA: TGTGCCAGCAGCGAGGGACAGGCCCGCTATGGCTACACCTTC. Its protein is CASSEGQARYGYTF.

The chain is built from TRBV5-5 and TRBJ1-1, with 7 bases identical to TRBD1. This CDR3 is 16 amino acids long. J lost 1 base, V lost 4 bases, and 10 bases had no gene match. The V gene's germline CDR1 is SGHKS and CDR2 YYEKEE (reference sequence). CDR3 sequence: CASSPQPGTENTEAFF. The CDR3 coding sequence is TGTGCCAGCAGCCCACAACCCGGGACAGAGAACACTGAAGCTTTCTTT.

This clone was seen once. This chain connects TRBV2 to TRBJ2-3; 9 bases map to TRBD2. Losses at the gene ends were 5 bases for V and 1 base for J; bases not matched to a gene: 7. Germline values: CDR1 SNHLY, CDR2 FYNNEI. CDR3 length: 16 residues. The CDR3 spells CASSFSAGGGTDTQYF. CDR3 sequence (DNA): TGTGCCAGCAGTTTCTCAGCGGGAGGTGGCACAGATACGCAGTATTTT.

The chain carries TRBV7-8 and TRBJ1-6; D not certain. Germline V gene sequence: CDR1 SGHVS, CDR2 FQNEAQ. The CDR3 consists of 15 residues. V shed 1 base and J shed 9 bases, with 13 bases lying between them. The CDR3 here is CASSLVSGDVSPLHF. CDR3 nucleotides: TGTGCCAGCAGCTTAGTGTCCGGGGATGTTTCACCCCTCCACTTT. Variable domain in full (rest from reference TRBV7-8 and TRBJ1-6): GAGVSQSPRYKVAKRGQDVALRCDPISGHVSLFWYQQALGQGPEFLTYFQNEAQLDKSGLPSDRFFAERPEGSVSTLKIQRTQQEDSAVYLCASSLVSGDVSPLHFGNGTRLTVT.

The V call is TRBV2, the J call TRBJ2-2; D uncertain. The CDR3 totals 16 residues. V dropped 5 bases and J dropped 5 bases, with 18 bases sitting between them. Germline V lookup: CDR1 SNHLY, CDR2 FYNNEI. As DNA, the CDR3 is TGTGCCAGCAGTCCTACTGGTCGTCCGCTAACCGGGGAGCTGTTTTTT. Its protein is CASSPTGRPLTGELFF.

The rearrangement uses TRBV6-5 and TRBJ1-3, with 7 bases lining up with TRBD1. There are 15 residues in the CDR3. V lost 2 bases to trimming and J lost 2 bases; unmatched junction nucleotides: 3. Germline assignment: CDR1 MNHEY and CDR2 SVGAGI. The CDR3 DNA reads TGTGCCAGCAGTTACCTAACAGGGGCTGGAAACACCATATATTTT. Translation gives CASSYLTGAGNTIYF.

V is TRBV3-1 (or the pseudogene TRBV3-2) and J is TRBJ2-4; perhaps TRBD1 as D (6 bases). This CDR3 is 17 amino acids long. Germline V CDR1 and CDR2: LGHDT, YNNKEL (reference sequence). The germline V and J ends were trimmed by 1 base and 5 bases, with 18 bases remaining between them. DNA for the CDR3: TGTGCCAGCAGCCAAGGGCCAGCCAGGGGTAGCGAAAACATTCAGTACTTC. Translating it yields CASSQGPARGSENIQYF.

The chain employs TRBV28 and TRBJ2-3; D not resolved. The CDR3 is made up of 11 amino acids. Germline loops: CDR1 MDHEN, CDR2 SYDVKM. V was cut by 6 bases and J by 5 bases, with 6 bases left in between. The CDR3 DNA follows: TGTGCCAGCAGCACGGGAGATACGCAGTATTTT. Translation: CASSTGDTQYF.

The chain couples TRBV7-2 to TRBJ1-2; 9 positions match TRBD1. Germline V lookup: CDR1 SGHTA, CDR2 FQGNSA. The CDR3 spans 15 residues. The V and J ends lost 1 base and 6 bases, in that order; junction bases with no gene match: 6. The CDR3 nucleotides read TGTGCCAGCAGCTTAGTACCGGGACAGGGCCATGGCTACACCTTC. As protein: CASSLVPGQGHGYTF. The variable domain in full, completed from reference TRBV7-2 and TRBJ1-2, reads GAGVSQSPSNKVTEKGKDVELRCDPISGHTALYWYRQSLGQGLEFLIYFQGNSAPDKSGLPSDRFSAERTGGSVSTLTIQRTQQEDSAVYLCASSLVPGQGHGYTFGSGTRLTVV.

The J gene is TRBJ2-2, the V gene TRBV28, with TRBD1 matching over 8 bases. V lost 7 bases and J lost 6; bases outside the gene matches: 10. Germline CDR1 and CDR2: MDHEN and SYDVKM. The CDR3 runs to 15 residues. CDR3 nucleotides: TGTGCCAGCAAGTTGATCCAGGGGGCCCCCGGGGAGCTGTTTTTT. It is translated as CASKLIQGAPGELFF.

V gene TRBV5-8 combines with J gene TRBJ1-1, with no clear D. Per germline, CDR1 SGHTS and CDR2 YDEGEE. The V gene lost 4 bases and the J gene lost 7 bases, with 14 bases spanning the gap. The CDR3 covers 13 residues. The CDR3 sequence: CASSARGSIEAFF. The CDR3 nucleotides read TGTGCCAGCAGCGCCCGGGGATCCATTGAAGCTTTCTTT.

The chain links TRBV7-9 to TRBJ2-1; D is perhaps TRBD2 (6 bases). Germline V gene sequence: CDR1 SEHNR, CDR2 FQNEAQ (reference sequence). V was shortened by 1 base and J by 5 bases, with 9 bases between the two germline ends. This CDR3 comprises 14 residues. CDR3 coding DNA: TGTGCCAGCAGCTTAGGGCCGGGGGACAATGAGCAGTTCTTC. Residues: CASSLGPGDNEQFF.

The rearrangement uses TRBV19 and TRBJ2-4; tentative D call: TRBD1 (5 bases). The CDR3 has 12 residues. The germline CDR1 and CDR2 sequences are LNHDA and SQIVND (reference sequence). With 4 bases removed from V and 7 bases from J, the gap between germline ends came to 8 bases. The CDR3 loop is CASSTAGNIQYF. For the CDR3, the DNA is TGTGCCAGTAGTACGGCAGGGAACATTCAGTACTTC. Supplemented by reference TRBV19 and TRBJ2-4, the full variable domain reads DGGITQSPKYLFRKEGQNVTLSCEQNLNHDAMYWYRQDPGQGLRLIYYSQIVNDFQKGDIAEGYSVSREKKESFPLTVTSAQKNPTAFYLCASSTAGNIQYFGAGTRLSVL.

V gene TRBV28 combines with J gene TRBJ2-2; D unclear. This CDR3 spans 12 amino acids. Germline V lookup: CDR1 MDHEN, CDR2 SYDVKM. V lost 6 bases and J 7 bases, leaving 9 bases between the germline ends. CDR3 sequence reads: CASRDPGGELFF. The CDR3 DNA reads TGTGCCAGCAGAGACCCGGGCGGGGAGCTGTTTTTT.

This rearrangement joins TRBV5-1 to TRBJ1-2; a weak D match, TRBD1 (5 bases). Trimming took off 3 bases at V and 8 bases at J, with 20 bases between the two ends. CDR1 is SGHRS, CDR2 YFSETQ, per germline. The CDR3 length is 15 residues. CDR3 DNA sequence: TGCGCCAGCAGCTCCCGGGACCCCGCGGCGGGAGGCTACACCTTC. Translation gives CASSSRDPAAGGYTF.

This chain connects TRBV9 to TRBJ1-3, with a possible D match to TRBD1 (6 bases). The V end was cut by 2 bases, the J end by 11 bases, with 20 bases between. The germline CDR1 and CDR2 sequences are SGDLS and YYNGEE. This CDR3 has 15 amino acids. CDR3 in DNA: TGTGCCAGCAGCGTGGGGCAGCGAGTCGGGGGGCCCATATATTTT. Its translation: CASSVGQRVGGPIYF.

The chain is built from TRBV2 and TRBJ1-5; the D gene is possibly TRBD1 (5 bases). Germline lookup yields CDR1 SNHLY and CDR2 FYNNEI. Trimming removed 7 bases at V and 0 bases at J, with 10 bases between. The CDR3 spans 14 residues. The CDR3 protein is CASNRQYSNQPQHF. The DNA of the CDR3 is TGTGCCAGCAACCGACAGTATAGCAATCAGCCCCAGCATTTT.

The chain is built from TRBV14 and TRBJ1-6; 12 bases match TRBD1. CDR1 is SGHDN and CDR2 is FVKESK in the germline V gene. V trimming: 3 bases; J trimming: 10 bases; junction bases outside the gene matches: 4. The CDR3 runs 15 residues. The DNA of the CDR3 is TGTGCCAGCAGCCATACGGGACAGGGGGCCTCACCCCTCCACTTT. Its translation: CASSHTGQGASPLHF.

The chain employs TRBV6-5 and TRBJ2-7; 10 bases align to TRBD1. The V gene end was trimmed by 6 bases and the J gene end by 0 bases; junction bases not matched to a gene: 5. The CDR3 covers 15 residues. Germline-derived CDR1 and CDR2 are MNHEY and SVGAGI. The CDR3 DNA sequence: TGTGCCAGCAGGGACAGGGGGACGATCTCCTACGAGCAGTACTTC. Its translation is CASRDRGTISYEQYF.

The V and J genes are TRBV2 and TRBJ1-4; D is possibly TRBD1 (5 bases). From germline, CDR1 is SNHLY and CDR2 FYNNEI. Trimming took 5 bases from V and 8 from J, leaving 15 bases between them. The CDR3 totals 14 residues. The CDR3 loop reads CASSYGGAGEKLFF. Written as DNA, the CDR3 is TGTGCCAGCAGTTACGGAGGGGCGGGGGAAAAACTGTTTTTT.

The CDR3 spells CASSYSGAQHF. In DNA, the CDR3 is TGTGCCAGCAGTTATTCCGGGGCCCAGCATTTT. The chain is built from TRBV2 and TRBJ1-5, with D uncertain. V dropped 5 bases and J dropped 11 bases, with 10 bases sitting between them. CDR1 is SNHLY, CDR2 FYNNEI, per germline. CDR3 size: 11 residues.